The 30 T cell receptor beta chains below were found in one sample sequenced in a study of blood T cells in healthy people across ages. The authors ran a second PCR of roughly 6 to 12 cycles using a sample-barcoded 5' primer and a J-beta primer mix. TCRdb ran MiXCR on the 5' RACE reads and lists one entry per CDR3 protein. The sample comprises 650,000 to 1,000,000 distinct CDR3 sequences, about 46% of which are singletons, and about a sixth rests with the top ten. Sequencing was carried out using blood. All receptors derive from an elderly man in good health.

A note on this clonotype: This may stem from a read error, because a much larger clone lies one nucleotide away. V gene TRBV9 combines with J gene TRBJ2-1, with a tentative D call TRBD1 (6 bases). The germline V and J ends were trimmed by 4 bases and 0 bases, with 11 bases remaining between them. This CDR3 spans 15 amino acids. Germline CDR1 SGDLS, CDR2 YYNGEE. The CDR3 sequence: CASSPQGDSYNEQFF. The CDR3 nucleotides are TGTGCCAGCAGCCCACAGGGAGACTCCTACAATGAGCAGTTCTTC.

The CDR3 reads CASSPAGEGSYTF. DNA of the CDR3: TGTGCCAGCAGCCCCGCGGGGGAGGGAAGCTACACCTTC. The chain links TRBV3-1 to TRBJ1-2; D perhaps matches TRBD1 (5 bases). Germline V lookup: CDR1 LGHDT, CDR2 YNNKEL (reference sequence). Trimming removed 4 bases at V and 9 bases at J, with 15 bases between. This CDR3 contains 13 residues. Variable domain in full (rest from reference TRBV3-1 and TRBJ1-2): DTAVSQTPKYLVTQMGNDKSIKCEQNLGHDTMYWYKQDSKKFLKIMFSYNNKELIINETVPNRFSPKSPDKAHLNLHINSLELGDSAVYFCASSPAGEGSYTFGSGTRLTVV.

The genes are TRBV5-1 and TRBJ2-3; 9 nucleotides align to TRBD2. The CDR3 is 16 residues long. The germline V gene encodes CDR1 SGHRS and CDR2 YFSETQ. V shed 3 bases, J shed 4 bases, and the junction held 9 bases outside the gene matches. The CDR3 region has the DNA TGCGCCAGCAGCTCGACTAGCGGAACTCGGGCAGATACGCAGTATTTT. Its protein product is CASSSTSGTRADTQYF. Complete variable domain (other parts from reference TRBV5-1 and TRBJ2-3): KAGVTQTPRYLIKTRGQQVTLSCSPISGHRSVSWYQQTPGQGLQFLFEYFSETQRNKGNFPGRFSGRQFSNSRSEMNVSTLELGDSALYLCASSSTSGTRADTQYFGPGTRLTVL.

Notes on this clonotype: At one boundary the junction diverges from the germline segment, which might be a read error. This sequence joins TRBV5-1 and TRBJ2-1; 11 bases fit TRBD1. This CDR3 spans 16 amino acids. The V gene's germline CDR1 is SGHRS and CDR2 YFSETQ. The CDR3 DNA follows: TGCACCAGCAGCAGGACAGGGGGCTGGCAGGGGTCTGAGCAGTTCTTC. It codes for CTSSRTGGWQGSEQFF.

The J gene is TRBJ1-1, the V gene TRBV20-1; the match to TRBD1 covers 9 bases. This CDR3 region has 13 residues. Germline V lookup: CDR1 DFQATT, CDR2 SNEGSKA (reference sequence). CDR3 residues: CRSARDRVSEAFF. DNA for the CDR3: TGCAGGTCAGCTCGGGACAGGGTCTCTGAAGCTTTCTTT.

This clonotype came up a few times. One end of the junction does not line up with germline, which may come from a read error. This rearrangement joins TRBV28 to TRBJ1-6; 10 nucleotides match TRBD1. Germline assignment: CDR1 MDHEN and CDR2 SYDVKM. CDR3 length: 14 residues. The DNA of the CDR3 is TGTGCCAGCAGTTTAGGGACAGGGGATTCACCCCACCACTTT. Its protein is CASSLGTGDSPHHF.

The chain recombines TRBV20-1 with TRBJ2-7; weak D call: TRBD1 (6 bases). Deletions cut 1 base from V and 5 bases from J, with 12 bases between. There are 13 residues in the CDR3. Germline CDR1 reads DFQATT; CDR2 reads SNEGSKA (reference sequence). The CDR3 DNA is TGCAGTGCTAGAGCAGGGGATCACGACGAGCAGTACTTC. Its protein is CSARAGDHDEQYF.

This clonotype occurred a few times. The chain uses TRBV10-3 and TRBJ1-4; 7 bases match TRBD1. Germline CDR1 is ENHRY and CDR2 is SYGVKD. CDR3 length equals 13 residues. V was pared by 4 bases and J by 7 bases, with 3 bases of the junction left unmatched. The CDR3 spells CAISVTGPEKLFF. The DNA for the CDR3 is TGTGCCATCAGTGTGACAGGGCCTGAAAAACTGTTTTTT.

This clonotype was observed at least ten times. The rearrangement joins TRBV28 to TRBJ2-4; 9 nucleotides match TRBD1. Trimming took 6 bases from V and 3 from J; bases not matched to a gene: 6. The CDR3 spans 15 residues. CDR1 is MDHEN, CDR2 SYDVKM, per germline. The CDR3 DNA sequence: TGTGCCAGCAGACCCAGGACAGGGGTCAAAAACATTCAGTACTTC. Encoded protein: CASRPRTGVKNIQYF.

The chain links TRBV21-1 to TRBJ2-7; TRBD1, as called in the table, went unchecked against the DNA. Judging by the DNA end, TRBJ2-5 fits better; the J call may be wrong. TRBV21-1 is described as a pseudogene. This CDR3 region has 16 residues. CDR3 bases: TGTGCCAGCAGCCCTCCGGGACAGGTCGGAAGGGAGACCCAGTACTTC. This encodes CASSPPGQVGRETQYF.

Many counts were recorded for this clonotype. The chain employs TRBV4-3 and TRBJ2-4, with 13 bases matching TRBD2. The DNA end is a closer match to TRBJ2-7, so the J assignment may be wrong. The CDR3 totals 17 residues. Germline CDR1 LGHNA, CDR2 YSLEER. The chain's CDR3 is CASSPVTFTSGRAEQYF. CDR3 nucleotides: TGCGCCAGCAGCCCCGTTACTTTCACTAGCGGGAGGGCCGAGCAGTACTTC.

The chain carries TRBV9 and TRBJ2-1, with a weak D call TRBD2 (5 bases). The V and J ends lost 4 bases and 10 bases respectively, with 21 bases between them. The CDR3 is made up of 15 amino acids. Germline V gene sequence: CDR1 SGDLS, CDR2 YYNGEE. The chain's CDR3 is CASSPRLASADEQFF. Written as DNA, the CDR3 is TGTGCCAGCAGCCCTCGTTTGGCGTCAGCGGACGAGCAGTTCTTC.

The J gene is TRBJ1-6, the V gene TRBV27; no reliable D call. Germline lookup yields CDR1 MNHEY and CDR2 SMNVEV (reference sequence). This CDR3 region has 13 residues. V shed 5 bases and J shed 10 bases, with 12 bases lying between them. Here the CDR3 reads CASSPNLGSPLHF. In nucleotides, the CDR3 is TGTGCCAGCAGTCCGAATTTAGGCTCACCCCTCCACTTT.

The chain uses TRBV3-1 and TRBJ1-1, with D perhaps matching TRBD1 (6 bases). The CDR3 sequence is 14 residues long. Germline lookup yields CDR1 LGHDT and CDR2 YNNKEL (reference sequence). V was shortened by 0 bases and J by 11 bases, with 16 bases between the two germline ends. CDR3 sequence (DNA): TGTGCCAGCAGCCAAGATGGGGCAGGGGTGAGGGCTTTCTTT. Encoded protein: CASSQDGAGVRAFF.

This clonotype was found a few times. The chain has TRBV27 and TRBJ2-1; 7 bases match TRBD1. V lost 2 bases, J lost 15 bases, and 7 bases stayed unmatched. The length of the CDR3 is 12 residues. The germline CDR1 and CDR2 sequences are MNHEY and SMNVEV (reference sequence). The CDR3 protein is CASSLVETGLFF. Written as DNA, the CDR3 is TGTGCCAGCAGTTTAGTCGAGACAGGGCTGTTCTTC.

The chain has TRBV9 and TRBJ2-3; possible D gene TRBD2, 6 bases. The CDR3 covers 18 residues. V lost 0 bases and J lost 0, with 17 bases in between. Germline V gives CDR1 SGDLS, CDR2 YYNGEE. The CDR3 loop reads CASSVVGGLAASTDTQYF. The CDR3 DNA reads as TGTGCCAGCAGCGTAGTCGGAGGGTTAGCGGCTAGCACAGATACGCAGTATTTT.

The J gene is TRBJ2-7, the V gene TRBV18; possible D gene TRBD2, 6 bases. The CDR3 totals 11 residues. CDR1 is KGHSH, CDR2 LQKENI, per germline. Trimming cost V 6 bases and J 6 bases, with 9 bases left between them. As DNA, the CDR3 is TGTGCCAGCTCGGCCGGGGGCGAGCAGTACTTC. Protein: CASSAGGEQYF.

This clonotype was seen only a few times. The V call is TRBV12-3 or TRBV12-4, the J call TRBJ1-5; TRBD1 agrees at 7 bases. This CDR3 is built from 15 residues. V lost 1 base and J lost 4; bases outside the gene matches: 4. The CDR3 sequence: CASSLDRGVNQPQHF. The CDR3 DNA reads TGTGCCAGCAGTTTAGACAGGGGTGTTAATCAGCCCCAGCATTTT.

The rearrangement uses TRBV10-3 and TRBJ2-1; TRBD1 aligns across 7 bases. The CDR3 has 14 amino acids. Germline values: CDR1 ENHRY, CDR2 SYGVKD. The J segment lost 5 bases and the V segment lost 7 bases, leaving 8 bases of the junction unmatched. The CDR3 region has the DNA TGTGCCATCAAGTCGGCAGGGGGTAACAATGAGCAGTTCTTC. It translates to CAIKSAGGNNEQFF.

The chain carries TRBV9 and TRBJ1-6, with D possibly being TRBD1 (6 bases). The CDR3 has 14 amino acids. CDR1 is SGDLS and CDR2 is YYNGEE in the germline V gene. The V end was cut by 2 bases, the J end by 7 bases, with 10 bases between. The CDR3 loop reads CASSVWDTNSPLHF. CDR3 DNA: TGTGCCAGCAGCGTGTGGGACACGAATTCACCCCTCCACTTT.

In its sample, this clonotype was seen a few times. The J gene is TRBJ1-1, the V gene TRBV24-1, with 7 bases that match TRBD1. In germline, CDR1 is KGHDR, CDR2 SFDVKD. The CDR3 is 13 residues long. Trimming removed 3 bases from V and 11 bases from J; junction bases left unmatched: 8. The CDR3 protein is CATSDERGGMAFF. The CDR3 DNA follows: TGTGCCACCAGTGATGAACGAGGGGGCATGGCTTTCTTT.

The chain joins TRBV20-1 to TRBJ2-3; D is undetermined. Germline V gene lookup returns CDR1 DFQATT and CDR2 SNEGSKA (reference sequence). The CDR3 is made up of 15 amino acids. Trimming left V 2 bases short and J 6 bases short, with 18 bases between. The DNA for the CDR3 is TGCAGTGCTAGAAGTTGGGCCCCAGCAAGGGATACGCAGTATTTT. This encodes CSARSWAPARDTQYF.

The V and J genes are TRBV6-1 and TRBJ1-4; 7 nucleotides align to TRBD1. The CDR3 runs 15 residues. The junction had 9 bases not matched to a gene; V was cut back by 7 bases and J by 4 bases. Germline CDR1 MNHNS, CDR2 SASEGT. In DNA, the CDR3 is TGTGCCAGCAACACGGCGGGACAGCTTAATGAAAAACTGTTTTTT. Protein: CASNTAGQLNEKLFF.

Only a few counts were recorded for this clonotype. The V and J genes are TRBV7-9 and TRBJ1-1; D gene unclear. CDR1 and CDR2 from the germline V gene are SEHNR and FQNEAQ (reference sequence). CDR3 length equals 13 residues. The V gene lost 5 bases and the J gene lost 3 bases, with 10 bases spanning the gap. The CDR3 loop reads CASSRSGDTEAFF. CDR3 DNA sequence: TGTGCCAGCAGCCGTTCCGGCGACACTGAAGCTTTCTTT.

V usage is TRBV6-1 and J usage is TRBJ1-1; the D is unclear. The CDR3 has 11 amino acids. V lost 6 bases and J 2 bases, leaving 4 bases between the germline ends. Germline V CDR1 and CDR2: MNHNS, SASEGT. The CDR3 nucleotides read TGTGCCAGCAGGATAAACACTGAAGCTTTCTTT. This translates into CASRINTEAFF.

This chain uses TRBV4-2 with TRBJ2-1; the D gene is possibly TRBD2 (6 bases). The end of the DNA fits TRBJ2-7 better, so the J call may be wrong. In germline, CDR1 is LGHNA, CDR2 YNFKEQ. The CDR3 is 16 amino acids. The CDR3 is CASSQESAGSYNEQYF. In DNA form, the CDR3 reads TGTGCCAGCAGCCAAGAGTCGGCGGGGTCCTACAATGAGCAGTACTTC.

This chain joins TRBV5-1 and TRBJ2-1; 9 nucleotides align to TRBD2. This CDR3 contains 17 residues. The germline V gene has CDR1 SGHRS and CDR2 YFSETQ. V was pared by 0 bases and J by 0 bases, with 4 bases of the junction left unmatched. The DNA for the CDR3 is TGCGCCAGCAGCTTGGCCCCTAGCGGGATCTCCTACAATGAGCAGTTCTTC. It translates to CASSLAPSGISYNEQFF.

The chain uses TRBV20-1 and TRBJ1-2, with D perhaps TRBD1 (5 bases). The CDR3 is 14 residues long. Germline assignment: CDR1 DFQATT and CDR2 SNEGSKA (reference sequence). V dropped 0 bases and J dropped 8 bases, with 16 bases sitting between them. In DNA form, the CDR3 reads TGCAGTGCTAGAGATAGTCGGGGCCCGGGGGGCTACACCTTC. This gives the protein CSARDSRGPGGYTF.

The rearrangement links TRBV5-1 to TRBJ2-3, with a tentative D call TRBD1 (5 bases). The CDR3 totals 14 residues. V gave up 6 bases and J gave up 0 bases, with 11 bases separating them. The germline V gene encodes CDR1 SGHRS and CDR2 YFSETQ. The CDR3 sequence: CASTDTSSTDTQYF. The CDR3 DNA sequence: TGCGCCAGCACGGACACATCTAGCACAGATACGCAGTATTTT.

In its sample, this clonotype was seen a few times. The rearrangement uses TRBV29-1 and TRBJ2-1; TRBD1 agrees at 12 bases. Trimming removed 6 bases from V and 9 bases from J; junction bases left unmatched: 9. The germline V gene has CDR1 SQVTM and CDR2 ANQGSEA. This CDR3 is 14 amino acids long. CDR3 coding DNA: TGCAGCGTCACCGGGACAGGGGGCAAGTGTGAGCAGTTCTTC. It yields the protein CSVTGTGGKCEQFF.